Sequencing of this T cell receptor beta chain was carried out in a study of blood T cell dynamics during melanoma immunotherapy. As for the study in general: Metastatic melanoma patients received first-line pembrolizumab or nivolumab plus ipilimumab.

This CDR3 region has 19 residues. Between the trimmed V and J ends, which lost 6 bases and 2 bases, there was a span of 23 bases. CDR1 and CDR2 from the germline V gene are SGHAT and FQNNGV. Time point here: pre-treatment baseline. No patient had earlier systemic cancer treatment, concurrent immunosuppressants, or another active cancer. Whole-study results and caveats: The study could not tell melanoma-specific clones from general immune activation.

As for this clone: What it recognizes is unknown.

A fixed DNA input of approximately 400 ng was used per bulk PBMC sample. Sequenced by immunoSEQ multiplex PCR; TCRdb stores in-frame clones only, minus some. The table has about 6,700 clones, around 80% seen once. The specimen was blood, collected from a patient treated with checkpoint blockade. This chain links TRBV11-2 with TRBJ2-6; no clear D. The TCR sequence derives from a human donor with melanoma. Some clones in this sample may be carry-over from other donors' samples. The CDR3 sequence is CASRPIRSRVYPGANVLTF. The CDR3 DNA follows: TGTGCCAGCAGGCCAATAAGATCCAGAGTATACCCTGGGGCCAACGTCCTGACTTTC. Variable domain in full (rest from reference TRBV11-2 and TRBJ2-6): EAGVAQSPRYKIIEKRQSVAFWCNPISGHATLYWYQQILGQGPKLLIQFQNNGVVDDSQLPKDRFSAERLKGVDSTLKIQPAKLEDSAVYLCASRPIRSRVYPGANVLTFGAGSRLTVL.